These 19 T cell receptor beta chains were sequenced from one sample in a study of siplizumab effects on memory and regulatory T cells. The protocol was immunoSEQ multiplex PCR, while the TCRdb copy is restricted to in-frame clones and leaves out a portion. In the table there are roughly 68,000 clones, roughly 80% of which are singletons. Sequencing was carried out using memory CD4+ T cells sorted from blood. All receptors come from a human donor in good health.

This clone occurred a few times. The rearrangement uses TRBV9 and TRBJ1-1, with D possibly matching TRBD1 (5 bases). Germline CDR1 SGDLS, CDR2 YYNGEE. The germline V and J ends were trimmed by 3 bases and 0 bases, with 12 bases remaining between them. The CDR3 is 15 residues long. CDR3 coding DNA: TGTGCCAGCAGCGCCCCGGGACGGCTGAACACTGAAGCTTTCTTT. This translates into CASSAPGRLNTEAFF.

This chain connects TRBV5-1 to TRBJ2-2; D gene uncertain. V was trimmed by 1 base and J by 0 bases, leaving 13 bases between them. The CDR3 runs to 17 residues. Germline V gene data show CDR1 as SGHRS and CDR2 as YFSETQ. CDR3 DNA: TGCGCCAGCAGCTTGTTCGTCGGAAACGCGAACACCGGGGAGCTGTTTTTT. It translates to CASSLFVGNANTGELFF.

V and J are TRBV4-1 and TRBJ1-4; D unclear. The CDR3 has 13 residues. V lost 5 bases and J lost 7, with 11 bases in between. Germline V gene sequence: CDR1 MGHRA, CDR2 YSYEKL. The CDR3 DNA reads TGCGCCAGCAGCACAGTCGGGTTTGAAAAACTGTTTTTT. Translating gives CASSTVGFEKLFF.

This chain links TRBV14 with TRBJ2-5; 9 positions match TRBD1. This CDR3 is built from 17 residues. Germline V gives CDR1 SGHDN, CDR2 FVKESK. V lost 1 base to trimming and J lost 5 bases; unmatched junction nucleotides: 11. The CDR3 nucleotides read TGTGCCAGCAGCCAAGGGAAAACAGGGGGCTTTATGGAGACCCAGTACTTC. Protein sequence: CASSQGKTGGFMETQYF.

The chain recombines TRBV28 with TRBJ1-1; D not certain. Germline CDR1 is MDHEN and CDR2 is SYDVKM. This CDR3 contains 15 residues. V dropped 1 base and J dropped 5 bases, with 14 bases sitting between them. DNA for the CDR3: TGTGCCAGCAGTTTATTAGGGCCTCGACAAACTGAAGCTTTCTTT. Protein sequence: CASSLLGPRQTEAFF.

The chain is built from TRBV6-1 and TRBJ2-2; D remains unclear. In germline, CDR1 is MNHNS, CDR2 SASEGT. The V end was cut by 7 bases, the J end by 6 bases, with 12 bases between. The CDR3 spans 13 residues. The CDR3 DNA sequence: TGTGCCAGCACCCAACTGGGCTCCGGGGAGCTGTTTTTT. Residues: CASTQLGSGELFF.

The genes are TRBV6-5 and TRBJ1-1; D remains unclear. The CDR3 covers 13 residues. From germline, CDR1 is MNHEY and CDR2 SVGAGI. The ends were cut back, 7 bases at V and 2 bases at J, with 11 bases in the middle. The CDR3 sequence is CASTSPGNTEAFF. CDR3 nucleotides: TGTGCCAGCACCTCCCCGGGAAACACTGAAGCTTTCTTT.

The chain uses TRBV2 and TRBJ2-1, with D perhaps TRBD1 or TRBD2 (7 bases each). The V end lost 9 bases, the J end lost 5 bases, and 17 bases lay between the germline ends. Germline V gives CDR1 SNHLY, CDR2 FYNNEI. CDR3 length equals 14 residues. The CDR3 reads CARGGGAGDNEQFF. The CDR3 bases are TGTGCCAGGGGAGGGGGCGCGGGTGACAATGAGCAGTTCTTC.

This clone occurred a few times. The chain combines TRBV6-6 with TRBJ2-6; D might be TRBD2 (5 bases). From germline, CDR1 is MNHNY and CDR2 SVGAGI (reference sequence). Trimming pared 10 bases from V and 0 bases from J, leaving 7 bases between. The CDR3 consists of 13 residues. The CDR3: CAIRGSGANVLTF. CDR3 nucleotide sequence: TGTGCCATTCGGGGCTCTGGGGCCAACGTCCTGACTTTC.

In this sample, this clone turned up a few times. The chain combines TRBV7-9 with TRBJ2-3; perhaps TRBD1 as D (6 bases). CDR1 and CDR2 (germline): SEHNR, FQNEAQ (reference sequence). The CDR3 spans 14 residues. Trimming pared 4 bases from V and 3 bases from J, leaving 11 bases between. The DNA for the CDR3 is TGTGCCAGCAGCTCCTACAGGGAGACAGATACGCAGTATTTT. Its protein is CASSSYRETDTQYF.

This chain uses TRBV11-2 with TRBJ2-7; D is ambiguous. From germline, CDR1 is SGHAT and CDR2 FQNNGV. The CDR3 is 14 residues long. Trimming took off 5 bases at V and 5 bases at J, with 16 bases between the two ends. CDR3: CASSPTPGSDEQYF. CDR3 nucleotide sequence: TGTGCCAGCAGCCCTACCCCCGGGTCGGACGAGCAGTACTTC.

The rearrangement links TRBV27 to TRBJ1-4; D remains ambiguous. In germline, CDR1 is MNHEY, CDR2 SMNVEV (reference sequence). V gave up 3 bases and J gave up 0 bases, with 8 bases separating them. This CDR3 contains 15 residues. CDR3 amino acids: CASSLGFATNEKLFF. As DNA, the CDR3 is TGTGCCAGCAGTTTGGGGTTTGCAACTAATGAAAAACTGTTTTTT.

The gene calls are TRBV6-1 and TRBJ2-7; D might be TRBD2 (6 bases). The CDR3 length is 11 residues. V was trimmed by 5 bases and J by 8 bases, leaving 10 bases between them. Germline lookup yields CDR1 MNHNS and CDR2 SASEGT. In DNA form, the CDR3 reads TGTGCCAGCAGTTATGGGACTCAGCAGTACTTC. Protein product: CASSYGTQQYF.

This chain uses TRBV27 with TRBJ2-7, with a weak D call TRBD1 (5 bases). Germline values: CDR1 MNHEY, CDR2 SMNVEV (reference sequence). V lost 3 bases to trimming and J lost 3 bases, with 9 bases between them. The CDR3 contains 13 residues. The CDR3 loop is CASSFPGNYEQYF. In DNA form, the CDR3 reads TGTGCCAGCAGTTTCCCAGGGAACTACGAGCAGTACTTC.

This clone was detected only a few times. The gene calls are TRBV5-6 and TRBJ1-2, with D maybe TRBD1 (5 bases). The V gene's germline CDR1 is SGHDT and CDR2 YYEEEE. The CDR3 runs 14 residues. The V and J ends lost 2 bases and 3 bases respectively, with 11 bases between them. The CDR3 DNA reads TGTGCCAGCAGCTTTCTCGACAGAGACTATGGCTACACCTTC. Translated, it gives CASSFLDRDYGYTF.

The CDR3 coding sequence is TGTGCCAGCAGTTACTCGGCCCTGGGCTCCTACGAGCAGTACTTC. Protein sequence: CASSYSALGSYEQYF. The rearrangement links TRBV6-5 to TRBJ2-7; D is unresolved. Germline V gene data show CDR1 as MNHEY and CDR2 as SVGAGI. The CDR3 runs 15 residues. V was clipped by 0 bases and J by 0 bases, with 9 bases between them.

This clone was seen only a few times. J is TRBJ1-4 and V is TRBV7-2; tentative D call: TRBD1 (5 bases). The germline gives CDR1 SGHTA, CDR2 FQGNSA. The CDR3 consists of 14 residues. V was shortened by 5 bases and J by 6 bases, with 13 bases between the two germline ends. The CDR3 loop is CASSRGTGHEKLFF. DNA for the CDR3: TGTGCCAGCAGCCGCGGGACGGGTCATGAAAAACTGTTTTTT.

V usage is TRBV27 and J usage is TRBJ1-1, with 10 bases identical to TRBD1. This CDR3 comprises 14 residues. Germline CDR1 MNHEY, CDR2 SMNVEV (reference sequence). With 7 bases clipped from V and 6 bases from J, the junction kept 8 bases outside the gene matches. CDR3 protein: CASIGQGERAEAFF. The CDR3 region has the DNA TGTGCCAGCATCGGACAGGGGGAAAGGGCTGAAGCTTTCTTT.

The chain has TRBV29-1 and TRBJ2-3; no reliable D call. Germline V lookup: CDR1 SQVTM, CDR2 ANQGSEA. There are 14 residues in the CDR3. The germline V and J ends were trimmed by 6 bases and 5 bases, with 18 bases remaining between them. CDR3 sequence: CSVVTVTLGDTQYF. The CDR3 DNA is TGCAGCGTCGTCACGGTAACCCTTGGAGATACGCAGTATTTT.